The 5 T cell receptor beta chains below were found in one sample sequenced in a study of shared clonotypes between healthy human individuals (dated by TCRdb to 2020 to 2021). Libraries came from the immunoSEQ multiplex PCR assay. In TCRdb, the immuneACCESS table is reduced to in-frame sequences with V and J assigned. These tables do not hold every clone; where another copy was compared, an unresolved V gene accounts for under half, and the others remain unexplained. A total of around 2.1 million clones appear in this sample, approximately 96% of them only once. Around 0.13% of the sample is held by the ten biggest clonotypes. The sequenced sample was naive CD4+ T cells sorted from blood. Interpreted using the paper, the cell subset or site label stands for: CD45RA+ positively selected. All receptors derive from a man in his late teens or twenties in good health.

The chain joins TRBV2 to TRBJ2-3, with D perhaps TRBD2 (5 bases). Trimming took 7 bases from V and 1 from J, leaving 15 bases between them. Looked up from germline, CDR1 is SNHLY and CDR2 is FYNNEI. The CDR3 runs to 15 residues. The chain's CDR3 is CASTPGSLRTDTQYF. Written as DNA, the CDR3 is TGTGCCAGCACGCCGGGGAGCCTTCGCACAGATACGCAGTATTTT.

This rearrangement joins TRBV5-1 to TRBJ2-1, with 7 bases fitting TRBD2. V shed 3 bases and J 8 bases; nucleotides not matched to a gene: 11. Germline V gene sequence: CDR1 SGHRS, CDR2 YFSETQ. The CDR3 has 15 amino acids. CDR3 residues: CASSSIPGLSDEQFF. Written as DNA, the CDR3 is TGCGCCAGCAGCTCTATACCGGGACTATCCGATGAGCAGTTCTTC.

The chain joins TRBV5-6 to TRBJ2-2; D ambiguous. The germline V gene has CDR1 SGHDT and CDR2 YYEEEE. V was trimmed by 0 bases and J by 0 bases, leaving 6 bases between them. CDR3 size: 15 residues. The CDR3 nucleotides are TGTGCCAGCAGCTTGGGGCAGTCGAACACCGGGGAGCTGTTTTTT. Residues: CASSLGQSNTGELFF.

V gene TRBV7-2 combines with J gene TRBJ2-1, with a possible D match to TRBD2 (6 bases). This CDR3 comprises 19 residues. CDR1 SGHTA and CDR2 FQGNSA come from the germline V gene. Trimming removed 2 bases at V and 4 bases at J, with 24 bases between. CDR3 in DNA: TGTGCCAGCAGCTTAAAAGTTTACTTACTAGCCCGAAATTACAATGAGCAGTTCTTC. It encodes CASSLKVYLLARNYNEQFF.

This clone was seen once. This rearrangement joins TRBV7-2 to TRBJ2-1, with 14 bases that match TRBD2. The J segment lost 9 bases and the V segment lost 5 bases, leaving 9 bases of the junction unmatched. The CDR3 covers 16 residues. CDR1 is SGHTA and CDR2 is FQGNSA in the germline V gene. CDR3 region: CASSPRTSGGRGEQFF. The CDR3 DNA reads TGTGCCAGCAGCCCCCGGACTAGCGGGGGGCGGGGTGAGCAGTTCTTC.